Reported below is one T cell receptor beta chain. The antigen is unknown. This sample is drawn from a study of cytomegalovirus exposure and HLA in healthy donors. Study results and limitations: Cytomegalovirus-associated status was assigned to approximately 160 TCR beta chains.

Germline V CDR1 and CDR2: MNHEY, SMNVEV (reference sequence). Trimming left V 6 bases short and J 4 bases short, with 31 bases between. The CDR3 consists of 19 residues. The PCR made use of 60 Vbeta and 13 Jbeta primers. Sequenced by immunoSEQ multiplex PCR; TCRdb stores in-frame clones only, minus some. The sample holds 120,000 to 150,000 clones, around 73% seen once. The specimen sequenced was PBMCs. The V and J genes are TRBV27 and TRBJ2-7, with D possibly TRBD2 on 6 matching bases. The TCR originated in a female donor in good health and CMV-seronegative. CDR3 sequence reads: CASSLAIALTGGDPYEQYF. CDR3 bases: TGTGCCAGCAGCCTTGCCATCGCCCTCACCGGGGGAGATCCGTACGAGCAGTACTTC.